This TCR beta chain was recovered during a study of blood T cell repertoires in COVID-19. Study-wide context: Researchers got acute and convalescent COVID-19 samples from the United States, Italy and Spain. Nucleic acid was either cDNA or gDNA, and it came from T cells, B-cell-depleted T cells, or PBMCs.

Data came from immunoSEQ multiplex PCR; TCRdb stores just in-frame clones and leaves some out. The repertoire holds hundreds of thousands of clones, with 70% to 90% as singletons. In Seattle, patients joined the study during active infection and were tracked longitudinally. CDR1 MNHEY and CDR2 SMNVEV come from the germline V gene (reference sequence). With V trimmed by 5 bases and J by 4 bases, 6 bases remained unmatched. This CDR3 is built from 15 residues. The sequenced sample was peripheral blood. This sequence originates from a woman in her thirties with COVID-19, enrolled during active disease. The chain has TRBV27 and TRBJ2-5; 11 bases line up with TRBD1. The CDR3 here is CASSRGQGAGETQYF. As DNA, the CDR3 is TGTGCCAGCAGTCGCGGACAGGGGGCTGGAGAGACCCAGTACTTC.